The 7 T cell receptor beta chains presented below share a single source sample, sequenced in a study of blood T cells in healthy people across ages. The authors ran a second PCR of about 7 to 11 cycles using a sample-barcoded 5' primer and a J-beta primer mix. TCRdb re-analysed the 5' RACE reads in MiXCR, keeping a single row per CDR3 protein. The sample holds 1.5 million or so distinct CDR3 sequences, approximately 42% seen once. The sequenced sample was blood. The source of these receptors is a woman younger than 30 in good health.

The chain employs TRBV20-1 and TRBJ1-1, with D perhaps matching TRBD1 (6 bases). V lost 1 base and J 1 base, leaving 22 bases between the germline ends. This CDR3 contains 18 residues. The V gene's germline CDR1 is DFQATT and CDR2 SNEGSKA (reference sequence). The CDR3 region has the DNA TGCAGTGCTAGAGCGTGGCGGGCATACGGACAGTCGAACACTGAAGCTTTCTTT. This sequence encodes CSARAWRAYGQSNTEAFF.

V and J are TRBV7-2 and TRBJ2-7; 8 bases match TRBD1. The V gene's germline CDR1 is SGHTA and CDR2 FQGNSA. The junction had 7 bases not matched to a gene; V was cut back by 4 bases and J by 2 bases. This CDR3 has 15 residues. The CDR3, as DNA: TGTGCCAGCAGCTCCATGGACAGGGAGGCCTACGAGCAGTACTTC. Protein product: CASSSMDREAYEQYF. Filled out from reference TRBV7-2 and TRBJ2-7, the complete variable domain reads GAGVSQSPSNKVTEKGKDVELRCDPISGHTALYWYRQSLGQGLEFLIYFQGNSAPDKSGLPSDRFSAERTGGSVSTLTIQRTQQEDSAVYLCASSSMDREAYEQYFGPGTRLTVT.

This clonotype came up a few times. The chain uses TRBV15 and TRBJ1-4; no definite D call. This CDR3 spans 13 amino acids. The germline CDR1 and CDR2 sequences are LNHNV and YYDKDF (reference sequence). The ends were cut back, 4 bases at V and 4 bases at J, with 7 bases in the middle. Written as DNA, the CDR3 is TGTGCCACCAGCACGGGCCTTAATGAAAAACTGTTTTTT. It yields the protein CATSTGLNEKLFF.

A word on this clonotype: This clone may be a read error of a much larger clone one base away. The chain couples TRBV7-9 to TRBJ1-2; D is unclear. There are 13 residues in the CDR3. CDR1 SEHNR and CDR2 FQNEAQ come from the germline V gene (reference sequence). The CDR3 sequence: CASSLAGYYDYTF. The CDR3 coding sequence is TGTGCCAGCAGCTTAGCCGGCTACTATGACTACACCTTC.

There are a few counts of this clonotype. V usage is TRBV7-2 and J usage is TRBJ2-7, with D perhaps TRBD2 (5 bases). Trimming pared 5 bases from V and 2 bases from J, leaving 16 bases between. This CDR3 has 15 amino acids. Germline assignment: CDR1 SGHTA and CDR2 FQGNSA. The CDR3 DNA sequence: TGTGCCAGCAGCAAACTTTCGGGATCCCCCTACGAGCAGTACTTC. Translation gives CASSKLSGSPYEQYF. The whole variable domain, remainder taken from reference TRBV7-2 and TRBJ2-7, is GAGVSQSPSNKVTEKGKDVELRCDPISGHTALYWYRQSLGQGLEFLIYFQGNSAPDKSGLPSDRFSAERTGGSVSTLTIQRTQQEDSAVYLCASSKLSGSPYEQYFGPGTRLTVT.

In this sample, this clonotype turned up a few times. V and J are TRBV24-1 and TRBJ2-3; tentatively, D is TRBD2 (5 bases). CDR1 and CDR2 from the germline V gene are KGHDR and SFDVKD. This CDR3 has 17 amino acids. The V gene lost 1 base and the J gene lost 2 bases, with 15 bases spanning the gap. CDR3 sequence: CATSDFGLLENTDTQYF. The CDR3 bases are TGTGCCACCAGTGATTTTGGACTCCTGGAGAACACAGATACGCAGTATTTT.

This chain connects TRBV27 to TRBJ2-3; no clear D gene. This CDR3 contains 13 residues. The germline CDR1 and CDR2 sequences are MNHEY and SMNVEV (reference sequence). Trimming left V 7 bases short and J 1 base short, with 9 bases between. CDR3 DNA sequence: TGTGCCAGCACGGCGCTCGGCACAGATACGCAGTATTTT. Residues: CASTALGTDTQYF.